This note documents a single T cell receptor (beta chain) sequence. In the original analysis: Amplification with reference gene primers provided the estimates of nucleated cell counts. Assay used: immunoSEQ multiplex PCR; TCRdb lists only in-frame clones, some missing. The DNA was the basis for D and trimming; V, J and clone size are from that table. The data hold 80,000 to 100,000 clones, with over 90% observed a single time. The CDR3 consists of 16 residues. With V trimmed by 5 bases and J by 1 base, 8 bases remained unmatched. From germline, CDR1 is SGHNT and CDR2 YENEEA. The data were obtained in a study of blood T cell repertoires in COVID-19. Study information: Collection of acute and convalescent COVID-19 samples took place in the United States, Italy and Spain. Sources were T cells, B-cell-depleted T cells, or PBMCs; the material itself was cDNA or gDNA.

Material for sequencing was peripheral blood. The chain uses TRBV11-3 and TRBJ2-3, with 8 bases lining up with TRBD1. The TCR originated in a human donor with active COVID-19. The donor label of this sample is uncertain. The CDR3 nucleotides are TGTGCCAGCAGCCCCGGGACAGGATCTCGCACAGATACGCAGTATTTT. It codes for CASSPGTGSRTDTQYF.